This T cell receptor beta chain was profiled in a study of blood T cell repertoires in COVID-19. Study background: There were acute and convalescent COVID-19 samples, and they came from the United States, Italy and Spain. PBMCs, B-cell-depleted T cells, or T cells provided the cDNA or gDNA that made up the material.

The assay was immunoSEQ multiplex PCR, and TCRdb's table has in-frame clones only and misses some. Of hundreds of thousands of clones detected, around 86% appear once; the ten largest clones hold over 5.5%. The CDR3 extends over 14 amino acids. Germline loops: CDR1 MNHEY, CDR2 SVGEGT. V lost 4 bases and J lost 5; bases outside the gene matches: 7. In Seattle, patients joined the study during active infection and were tracked longitudinally. This chain connects TRBV6-2 or TRBV6-3 to TRBJ1-1; 7 nucleotides align to TRBD1. The source of this sequence is a woman aged 80 or over with COVID-19, enrolled during active disease. Source material: peripheral blood. CDR3 sequence reads: CASSSLPGGTEAFF. CDR3 DNA: TGTGCCAGCAGTTCCCTTCCAGGGGGGACTGAAGCTTTCTTT.